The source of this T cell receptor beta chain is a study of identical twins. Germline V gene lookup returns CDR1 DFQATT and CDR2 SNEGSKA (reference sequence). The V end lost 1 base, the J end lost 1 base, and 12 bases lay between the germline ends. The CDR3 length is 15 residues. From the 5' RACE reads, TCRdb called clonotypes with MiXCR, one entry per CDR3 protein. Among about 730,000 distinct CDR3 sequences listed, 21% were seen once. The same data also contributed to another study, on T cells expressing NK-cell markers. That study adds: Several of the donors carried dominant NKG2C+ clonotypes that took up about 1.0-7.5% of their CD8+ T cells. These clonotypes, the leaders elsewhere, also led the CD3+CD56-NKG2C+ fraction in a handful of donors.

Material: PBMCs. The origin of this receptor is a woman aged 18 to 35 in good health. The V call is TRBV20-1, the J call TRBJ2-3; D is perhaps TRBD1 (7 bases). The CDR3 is CSARGQGLRTDTQYF. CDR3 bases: TGCAGTGCTAGAGGACAGGGACTTCGCACAGATACGCAGTATTTT.